The 14 T cell receptor beta chains given below trace back to one sample, sequenced in a study of T cell responses to AZD1222 COVID-19 vaccine. Some clones are missing from TCRdb's copy, which holds only in-frame ones; the method was immunoSEQ multiplex PCR. The sample has 140,000 to 150,000 clones; roughly 90% are singletons. The sequenced sample was peripheral blood, obtained 28 days after the second dose of the MenACWY control vaccine. The receptor source for this set is an adult who received the MenACWY meningococcal vaccine as a control.

The rearrangement joins TRBV18 to TRBJ2-2; no definite D call. Per germline, CDR1 KGHSH and CDR2 LQKENI. Trimming stripped 3 bases from V and 8 bases from J, with 7 bases between. The CDR3 sequence is 12 residues long. CDR3 DNA sequence: TGTGCCAGCTCACCGGGGTCAGGGGAGCTGTTTTTT. This encodes CASSPGSGELFF.

The chain uses TRBV2 and TRBJ1-1; D remains ambiguous. The V gene lost 6 bases and the J gene lost 1 base, with 3 bases spanning the gap. Looked up from germline, CDR1 is SNHLY and CDR2 is FYNNEI. The CDR3 runs 11 residues. The CDR3 coding sequence is TGTGCCAGCAGGTCGAACACTGAAGCTTTCTTT. Protein sequence: CASRSNTEAFF.

This chain links TRBV9 with TRBJ2-5; a possible D gene is TRBD2 (7 bases). Germline V gene lookup returns CDR1 SGDLS and CDR2 YYNGEE. Trimming took off 0 bases at V and 5 bases at J, with 11 bases between the two ends. The CDR3 has 14 residues. Here the CDR3 DNA reads TGTGCCAGCAGCGTAGTGGCGGGGGCGGAGACCCAGTACTTC. Its translation: CASSVVAGAETQYF.

The chain employs TRBV5-4 and TRBJ1-1; D is undetermined. CDR1 is SGHNT and CDR2 is YYREEE in the germline V gene (reference sequence). Trimming cost V 4 bases and J 4 bases, with 17 bases left between them. CDR3 length: 15 amino acids. The CDR3 DNA reads TGTGCCAGCAGCCCTGGGCGCCGTTGGGGCACTGAAGCTTTCTTT. It translates to CASSPGRRWGTEAFF.

This chain uses TRBV6-5 with TRBJ1-4, with D tentatively TRBD1 (6 bases). Germline-derived CDR1 and CDR2 are MNHEY and SVGAGI. This CDR3 has 15 amino acids. The V end lost 5 bases, the J end lost 6 bases, and 16 bases lay between the germline ends. CDR3 region: CASSHMGAGDEKLFF. CDR3 in DNA: TGTGCCAGCAGTCACATGGGGGCAGGCGATGAAAAACTGTTTTTT.

V and J are TRBV7-2 and TRBJ2-7; 8 nucleotides agree with TRBD1. This CDR3 spans 14 amino acids. Germline V gives CDR1 SGHTA, CDR2 FQGNSA. V shed 3 bases and J 6 bases; nucleotides not matched to a gene: 7. CDR3 protein: CASSFRQQGGEQYF. The CDR3, as DNA: TGTGCCAGCAGCTTTCGGCAACAGGGGGGCGAGCAGTACTTC. The complete variable domain, with remaining parts taken from reference TRBV7-2 and TRBJ2-7, reads GAGVSQSPSNKVTEKGKDVELRCDPISGHTALYWYRQSLGQGLEFLIYFQGNSAPDKSGLPSDRFSAERTGGSVSTLTIQRTQQEDSAVYLCASSFRQQGGEQYFGPGTRLTVT.

The chain has TRBV3-1 (or the pseudogene TRBV3-2) and TRBJ2-5; 7 nucleotides agree with TRBD1. Germline V lookup: CDR1 LGHDT, CDR2 YNNKEL (reference sequence). The CDR3 is 14 amino acids. V was pared by 3 bases and J by 2 bases, with 3 bases of the junction left unmatched. The CDR3 DNA reads TGTGCCAGCAGCCAGGGACAGATTCAAGAGACCCAGTACTTC. Translation: CASSQGQIQETQYF.

The chain recombines TRBV6-2 or TRBV6-3 with TRBJ1-1; a weak D match, TRBD1 (6 bases). The CDR3 is 14 amino acids. V lost 2 bases and J lost 3, with 10 bases in between. Germline loops: CDR1 MNHEY, CDR2 SVGEGT. CDR3 bases: TGTGCCAGCAGTTACCCACAGGGCTACACTGAAGCTTTCTTT. Translating gives CASSYPQGYTEAFF.

The chain uses TRBV7-9 and TRBJ1-5; tentatively, D is TRBD1 (5 bases). The CDR3 runs to 15 residues. Trimming removed 6 bases from V and 1 base from J, with 13 bases in between. CDR1 is SEHNR and CDR2 is FQNEAQ in the germline V gene (reference sequence). The CDR3, as DNA: TGTGCCAGCAGTCAAAGCGGGACGAGCAATCAGCCCCAGCATTTT. It specifies CASSQSGTSNQPQHF.

This rearrangement joins TRBV7-3 to TRBJ2-2; a possible D gene is TRBD1 (5 bases). The V end was cut by 4 bases, the J end by 2 bases, with 5 bases between. The CDR3 has 13 amino acids. The germline V gene has CDR1 SGHTA and CDR2 FQGTGA. The CDR3, as DNA: TGTGCCAGCAGCTGGACAAACACCGGGGAGCTGTTTTTT. Protein sequence: CASSWTNTGELFF.

This clone was detected only once. The V gene is TRBV18, the J gene TRBJ1-1; perhaps TRBD1 as D (6 bases). Per germline, CDR1 KGHSH and CDR2 LQKENI. V lost 2 bases and J lost 5, with 15 bases in between. The CDR3 length is 15 residues. CDR3 sequence: CASSPGPGQGTEAFF. Here the CDR3 DNA reads TGTGCCAGCTCACCAGGTCCCGGGCAGGGGACTGAAGCTTTCTTT.

The V call is TRBV5-1, the J call TRBJ2-1; TRBD2 matches at 11 bases. Germline trimming cut 0 bases from V and 7 bases from J; bases unmatched to any gene: 3. This CDR3 region has 15 residues. Per germline, CDR1 SGHRS and CDR2 YFSETQ. The CDR3 reads CASSLDLAGGNEQFF. The CDR3 DNA reads as TGCGCCAGCAGCTTGGATCTAGCGGGAGGTAATGAGCAGTTCTTC.

This chain joins TRBV9 and TRBJ2-1; 7 bases map to TRBD2. V trimming: 4 bases; J trimming: 3 bases; junction bases outside the gene matches: 7. Germline CDR1 is SGDLS and CDR2 is YYNGEE. This CDR3 has 15 residues. Written as DNA, the CDR3 is TGTGCCAGCAGCCTGATGGCGGGAGTCTACAATGAGCAGTTCTTC. Its protein is CASSLMAGVYNEQFF.

The chain's CDR3 is CASSGSGQLNTEAFF. The CDR3 DNA is TGTGCCAGCAGCGGATCGGGACAGTTGAACACTGAAGCTTTCTTT. The V gene is TRBV5-5, the J gene TRBJ1-1, with 7 nucleotides matching TRBD1. Germline V gives CDR1 SGHKS, CDR2 YYEKEE (reference sequence). The CDR3 runs to 15 residues. V lost 4 bases to trimming and J lost 0 bases; unmatched junction nucleotides: 6. Full variable domain (outside the CDR3, taken from reference TRBV5-5 and TRBJ1-1): DAGVTQSPTHLIKTRGQQVTLRCSPISGHKSVSWYQQVLGQGPQFIFQYYEKEERGRGNFPDRFSARQFPNYSSELNVNALLLGDSALYLCASSGSGQLNTEAFFGQGTRLTVV.